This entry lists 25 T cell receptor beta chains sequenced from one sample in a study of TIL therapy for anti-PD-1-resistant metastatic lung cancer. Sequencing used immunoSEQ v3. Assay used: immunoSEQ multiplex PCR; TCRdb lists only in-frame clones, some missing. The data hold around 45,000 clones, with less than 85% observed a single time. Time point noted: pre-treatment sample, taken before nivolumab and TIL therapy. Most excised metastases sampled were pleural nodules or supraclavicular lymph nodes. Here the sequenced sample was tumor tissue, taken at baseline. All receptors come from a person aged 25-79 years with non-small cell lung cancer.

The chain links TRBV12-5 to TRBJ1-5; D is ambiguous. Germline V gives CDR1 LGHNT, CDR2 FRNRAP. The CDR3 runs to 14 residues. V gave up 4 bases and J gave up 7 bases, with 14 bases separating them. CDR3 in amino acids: CASGSGYGEQPQHF. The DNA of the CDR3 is TGTGCTAGTGGTTCCGGTTATGGGGAACAGCCCCAGCATTTT.

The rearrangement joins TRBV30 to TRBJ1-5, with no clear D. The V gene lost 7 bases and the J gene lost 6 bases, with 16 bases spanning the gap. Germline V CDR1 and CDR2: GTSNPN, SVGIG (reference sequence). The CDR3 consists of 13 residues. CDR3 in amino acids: CAFRREVGQPQHF. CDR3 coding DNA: TGTGCCTTTCGACGGGAGGTTGGTCAGCCCCAGCATTTT.

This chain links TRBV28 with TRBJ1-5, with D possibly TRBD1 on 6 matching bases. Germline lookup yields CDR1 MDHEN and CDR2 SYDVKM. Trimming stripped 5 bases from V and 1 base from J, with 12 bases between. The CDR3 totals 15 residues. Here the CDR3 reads CASSHGTRSNQPQHF. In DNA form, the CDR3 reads TGTGCCAGCAGTCACGGGACACGGAGCAATCAGCCCCAGCATTTT.

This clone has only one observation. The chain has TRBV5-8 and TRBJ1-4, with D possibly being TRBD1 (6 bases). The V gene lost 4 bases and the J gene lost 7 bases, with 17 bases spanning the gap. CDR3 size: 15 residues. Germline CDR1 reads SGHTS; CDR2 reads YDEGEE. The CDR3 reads CASSRFWGLGEKLFF. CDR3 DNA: TGTGCCAGCAGCCGCTTTTGGGGGCTCGGTGAAAAACTGTTTTTT.

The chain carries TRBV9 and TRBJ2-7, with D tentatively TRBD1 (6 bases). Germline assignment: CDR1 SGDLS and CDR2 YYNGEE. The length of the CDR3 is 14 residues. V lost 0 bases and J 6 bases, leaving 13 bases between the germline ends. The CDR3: CASSVEGTGFEQYF. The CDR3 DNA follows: TGTGCCAGCAGCGTAGAGGGAACAGGGTTCGAGCAGTACTTC.

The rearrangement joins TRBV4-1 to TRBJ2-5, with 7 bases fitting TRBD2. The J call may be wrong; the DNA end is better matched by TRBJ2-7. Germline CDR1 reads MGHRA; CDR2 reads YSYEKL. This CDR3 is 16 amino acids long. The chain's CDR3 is CASSPQPRSGRDEQYF. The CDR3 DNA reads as TGCGCCAGCAGCCCCCAGCCGCGTTCGGGGAGGGACGAGCAGTACTTC.

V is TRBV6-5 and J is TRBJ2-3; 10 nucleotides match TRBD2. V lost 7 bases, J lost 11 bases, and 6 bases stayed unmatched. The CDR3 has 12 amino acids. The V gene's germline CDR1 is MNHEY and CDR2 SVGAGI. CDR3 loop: CASTPGLAQQYF. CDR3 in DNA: TGTGCCAGCACCCCGGGACTAGCGCAGCAGTATTTT.

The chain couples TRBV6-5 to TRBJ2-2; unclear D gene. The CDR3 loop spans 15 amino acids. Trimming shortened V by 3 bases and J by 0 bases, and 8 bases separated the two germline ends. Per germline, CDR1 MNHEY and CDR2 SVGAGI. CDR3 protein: CASSYTFANTGELFF. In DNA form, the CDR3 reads TGTGCCAGCAGTTATACGTTCGCGAACACCGGGGAGCTGTTTTTT.

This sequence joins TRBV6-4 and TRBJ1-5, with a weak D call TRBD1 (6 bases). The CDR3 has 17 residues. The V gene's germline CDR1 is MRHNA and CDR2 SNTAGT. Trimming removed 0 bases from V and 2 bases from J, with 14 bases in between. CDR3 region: CASSDSQGGNGNQPQHF. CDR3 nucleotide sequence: TGTGCCAGCAGTGACTCACAGGGAGGAAACGGCAATCAGCCCCAGCATTTT.

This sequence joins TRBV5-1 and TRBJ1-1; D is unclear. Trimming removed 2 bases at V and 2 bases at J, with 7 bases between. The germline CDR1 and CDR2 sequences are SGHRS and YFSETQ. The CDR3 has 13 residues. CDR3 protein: CASSFQVNTEAFF. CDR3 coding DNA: TGCGCCAGCAGCTTCCAGGTTAACACTGAAGCTTTCTTT. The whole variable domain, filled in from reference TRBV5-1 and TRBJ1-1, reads KAGVTQTPRYLIKTRGQQVTLSCSPISGHRSVSWYQQTPGQGLQFLFEYFSETQRNKGNFPGRFSGRQFSNSRSEMNVSTLELGDSALYLCASSFQVNTEAFFGQGTRLTVV.

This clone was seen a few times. The CDR3 is CASSLGTTVYGYTF. CDR3 DNA: TGCGCCAGCAGCTTGGGTACGACCGTCTATGGCTACACCTTC. J is TRBJ1-2 and V is TRBV5-1; unclear D gene. V dropped 0 bases and J dropped 4 bases, with 10 bases sitting between them. The length of the CDR3 is 14 residues. Germline CDR1 reads SGHRS; CDR2 reads YFSETQ.

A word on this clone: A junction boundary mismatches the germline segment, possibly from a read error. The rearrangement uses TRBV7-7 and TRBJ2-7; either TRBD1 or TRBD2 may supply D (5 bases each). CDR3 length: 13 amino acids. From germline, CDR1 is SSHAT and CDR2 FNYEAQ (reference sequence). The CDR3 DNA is TGTGCTAGCAGTGTGGGACCTACCTACGAGCAGTACTTC. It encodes CASSVGPTYEQYF.

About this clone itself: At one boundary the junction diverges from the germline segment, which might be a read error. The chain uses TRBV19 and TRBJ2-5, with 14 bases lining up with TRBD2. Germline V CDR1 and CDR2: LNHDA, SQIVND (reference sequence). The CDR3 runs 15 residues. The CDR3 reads CASSRGLAGGESQYF. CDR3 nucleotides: TGTGCCAGTAGTAGAGGACTAGCGGGAGGAGAGAGCCAGTACTTC.

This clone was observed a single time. The CDR3 here is CSVGVVRGKDNEQFF. CDR3 DNA: TGCAGCGTTGGAGTGGTTAGGGGGAAGGACAATGAGCAGTTCTTC. The chain joins TRBV29-1 to TRBJ2-1, with a possible D match to TRBD1 (6 bases). Germline V CDR1 and CDR2: SQVTM, ANQGSEA. The length of the CDR3 is 15 residues. Between the trimmed V and J ends, which lost 4 bases and 5 bases, there was a span of 18 bases.

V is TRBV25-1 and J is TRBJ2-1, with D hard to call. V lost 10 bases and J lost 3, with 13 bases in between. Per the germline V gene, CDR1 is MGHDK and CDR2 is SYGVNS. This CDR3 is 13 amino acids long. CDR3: CATGEPGYNEQFF. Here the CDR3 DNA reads TGTGCCACCGGTGAACCTGGCTACAATGAGCAGTTCTTC.

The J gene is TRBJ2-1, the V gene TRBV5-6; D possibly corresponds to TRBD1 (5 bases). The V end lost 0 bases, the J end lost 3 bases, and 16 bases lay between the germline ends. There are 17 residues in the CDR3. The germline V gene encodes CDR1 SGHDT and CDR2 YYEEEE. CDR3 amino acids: CASSLALRVAFYNEQFF. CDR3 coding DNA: TGTGCCAGCAGCTTGGCGCTCAGGGTGGCTTTCTACAATGAGCAGTTCTTC.

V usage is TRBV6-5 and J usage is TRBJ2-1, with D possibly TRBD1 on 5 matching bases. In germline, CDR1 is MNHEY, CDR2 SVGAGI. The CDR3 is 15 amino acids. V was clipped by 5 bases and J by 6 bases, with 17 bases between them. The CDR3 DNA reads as TGTGCCAGCAGTCCTGGACACTCCTCCCTCAATGAGCAGTTCTTC. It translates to CASSPGHSSLNEQFF.

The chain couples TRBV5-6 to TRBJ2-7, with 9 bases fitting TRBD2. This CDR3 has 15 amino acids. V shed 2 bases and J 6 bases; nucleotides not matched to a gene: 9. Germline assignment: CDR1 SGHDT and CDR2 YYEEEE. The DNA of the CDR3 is TGTGCCAGCAGCTTCCGCACTAGCGGGCTGCTCGAGCAGTACTTC. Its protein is CASSFRTSGLLEQYF.

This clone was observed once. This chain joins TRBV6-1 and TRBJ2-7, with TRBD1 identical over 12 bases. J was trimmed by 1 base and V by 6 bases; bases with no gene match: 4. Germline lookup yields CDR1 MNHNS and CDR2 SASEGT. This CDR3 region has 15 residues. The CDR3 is CASRGTGGWSYEQYF. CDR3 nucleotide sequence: TGTGCCAGCAGGGGGACAGGGGGCTGGTCCTACGAGCAGTACTTC.

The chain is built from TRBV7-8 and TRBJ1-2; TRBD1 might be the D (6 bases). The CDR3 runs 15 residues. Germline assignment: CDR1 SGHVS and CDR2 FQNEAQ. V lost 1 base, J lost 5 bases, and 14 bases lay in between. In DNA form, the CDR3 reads TGTGCCAGCAGCTTAGGGGCAGGGGTGAGGTATGGCTACACCTTC. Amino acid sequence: CASSLGAGVRYGYTF.

CDR3 sequence: CASGDRGQYNEKLFF. The CDR3, as DNA: TGCGCCAGCGGAGACAGGGGGCAATATAATGAAAAACTGTTTTTT. The chain carries TRBV4-1 and TRBJ1-4; TRBD1 agrees at 10 bases. Losses at the gene ends were 8 bases for V and 4 bases for J; bases not matched to a gene: 7. This CDR3 spans 15 amino acids. CDR1 is MGHRA and CDR2 is YSYEKL in the germline V gene.

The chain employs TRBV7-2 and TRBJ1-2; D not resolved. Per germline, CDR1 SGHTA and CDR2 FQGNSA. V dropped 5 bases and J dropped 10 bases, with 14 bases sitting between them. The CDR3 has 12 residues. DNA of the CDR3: TGTGCCAGCAGCCATCGCAGAGAGGTCTACACCTTC. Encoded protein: CASSHRREVYTF.

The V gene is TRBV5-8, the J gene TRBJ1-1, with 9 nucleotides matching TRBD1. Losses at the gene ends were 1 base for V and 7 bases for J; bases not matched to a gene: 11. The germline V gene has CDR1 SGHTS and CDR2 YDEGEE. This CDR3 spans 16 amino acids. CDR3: CASSLLGGQGRYEAFF. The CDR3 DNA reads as TGTGCCAGCAGCTTGTTGGGTGGACAGGGGAGATATGAAGCTTTCTTT. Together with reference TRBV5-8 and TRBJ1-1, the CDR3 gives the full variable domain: EAGVTQSPTHLIKTRGQQATLRCSPISGHTSVYWYQQALGLGLQFLLWYDEGEERNRGNFPPRFSGRQFPNYSSELNVNALELEDSALYLCASSLLGGQGRYEAFFGQGTRLTVV.

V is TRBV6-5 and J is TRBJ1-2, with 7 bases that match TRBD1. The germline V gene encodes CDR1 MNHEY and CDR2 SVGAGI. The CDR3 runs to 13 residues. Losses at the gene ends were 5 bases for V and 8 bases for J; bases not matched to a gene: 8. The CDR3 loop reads CASSQTGQGGYTF. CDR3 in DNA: TGTGCCAGCAGTCAGACAGGGCAAGGGGGCTACACCTTC.

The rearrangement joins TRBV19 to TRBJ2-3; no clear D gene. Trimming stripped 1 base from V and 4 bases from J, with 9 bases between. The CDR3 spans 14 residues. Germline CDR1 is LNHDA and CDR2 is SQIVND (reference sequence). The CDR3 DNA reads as TGTGCCAGTAGTATAGGGCGTGTGGCAGATACGCAGTATTTT. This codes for CASSIGRVADTQYF.